Below, one TCR beta chain is given with its context. The antigen is unknown. It was with 60 Vbeta and 13 Jbeta primers that the PCR ran. In the original analysis: In a later analysis, roughly 10 million of approximately 80 million unique beta chains occurred in at least two donors. Measured with immunoSEQ multiplex PCR; TCRdb has only the in-frame clones, and not every one. The D gene and trimming were derived from the DNA, and the V and J assignments and clone size from that table. The data show roughly 130,000 clones, around three fifths seen once. CDR1 and CDR2 (germline): PRHDT, FYEKMQ (reference sequence). Losses at the gene ends were 8 bases for V and 6 bases for J; bases not matched to a gene: 9. The CDR3 contains 13 residues. This record comes from a study of cytomegalovirus exposure and HLA in healthy donors. Overall study findings and caveats: Cytomegalovirus association was assigned to under 200 TCR beta chains. The likely explanation for a cluster of highly shared sequence variants was sequencing artifact.

The sample consisted of PBMCs. This chain uses TRBV13 with TRBJ2-7, with 8 bases aligning to TRBD2. This sequence originates from a woman aged 40 to 49 in good health and CMV-seropositive. This CDR3 is CASSRGGRGEQYF. The CDR3 DNA reads as TGTGCCAGCTCACGGGGGGGGAGGGGCGAGCAGTACTTC.